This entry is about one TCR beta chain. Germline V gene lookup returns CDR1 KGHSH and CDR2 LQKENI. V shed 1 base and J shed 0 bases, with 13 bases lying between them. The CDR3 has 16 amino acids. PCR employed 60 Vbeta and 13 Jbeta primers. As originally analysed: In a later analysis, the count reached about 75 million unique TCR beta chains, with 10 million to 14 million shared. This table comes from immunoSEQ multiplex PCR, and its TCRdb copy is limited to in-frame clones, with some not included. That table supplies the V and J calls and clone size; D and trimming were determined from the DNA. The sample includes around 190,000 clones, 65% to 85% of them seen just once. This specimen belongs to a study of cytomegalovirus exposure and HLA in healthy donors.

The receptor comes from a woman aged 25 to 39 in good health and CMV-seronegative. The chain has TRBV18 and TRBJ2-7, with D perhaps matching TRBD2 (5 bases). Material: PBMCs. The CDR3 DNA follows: TGTGCCAGCTCACCACTTGCTGGAGGAGACTCCTACGAGCAGTACTTC. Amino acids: CASSPLAGGDSYEQYF. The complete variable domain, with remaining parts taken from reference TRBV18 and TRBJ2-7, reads NAGVMQNPRHLVRRRGQEARLRCSPMKGHSHVYWYRQLPEEGLKFMVYLQKENIIDESGMPKERFSAEFPKEGPSILRIQQVVRGDSAAYFCASSPLAGGDSYEQYFGPGTRLTVT.